The 18 T cell receptor beta chains below were found in one sample sequenced in a study of shared clonotypes between healthy human individuals. Generated by immunoSEQ multiplex PCR, the TCRdb table keeps only in-frame clones and is missing some. The repertoire holds around 720,000 clones, roughly 72% seen once, with 1.5% to 2% in the top ten. The source material was memory CD4+ T cells sorted from blood. Indicated subset: CD45RA-negative fraction. These receptors were collected from a woman between 25 and 40 years old in good health.

This rearrangement joins TRBV6-1 to TRBJ1-1, with D tentatively TRBD1 (5 bases). V was shortened by 6 bases and J by 11 bases, with 22 bases between the two germline ends. CDR1 and CDR2 from the germline V gene are MNHNS and SASEGT. CDR3 length equals 14 residues. The DNA of the CDR3 is TGTGCCAGCAGCCCCGGGGGTTATGCGAATTACGCTTTCTTT. Protein product: CASSPGGYANYAFF.

V usage is TRBV28 and J usage is TRBJ1-2; 7 bases agree with TRBD1. Looked up from germline, CDR1 is MDHEN and CDR2 is SYDVKM. V was clipped by 7 bases and J by 4 bases; unmatched bases: 6. This CDR3 comprises 13 residues. CDR3 residues: CASKAGGSYGYTF. The CDR3 bases are TGTGCCAGCAAGGCAGGGGGGAGCTATGGCTACACCTTC.

The chain links TRBV5-1 to TRBJ2-7; D possibly corresponds to TRBD1 (5 bases). Deletions cut 5 bases from V and 5 bases from J, with 17 bases between. This CDR3 contains 14 residues. The germline CDR1 and CDR2 sequences are SGHRS and YFSETQ. CDR3 in DNA: TGCGCCAGCAGTTCCCAGGGTCCCGGCAACGAGCAGTACTTC. This sequence encodes CASSSQGPGNEQYF.

In its sample, this clone was seen many times. This chain joins TRBV12-5 and TRBJ1-1; TRBD1 is a possible D gene (6 bases). Germline V gives CDR1 LGHNT, CDR2 FRNRAP. Trimming pared 4 bases from V and 9 bases from J, leaving 12 bases between. The CDR3 runs to 12 residues. The CDR3, as DNA: TGTGCTAGTGGTTGGGAGGGGGGTAAAGCTTTCTTT. This gives the protein CASGWEGGKAFF.

The chain employs TRBV19 and TRBJ2-7; 7 nucleotides agree with TRBD2. The CDR3 is made up of 12 amino acids. Looked up from germline, CDR1 is LNHDA and CDR2 is SQIVND (reference sequence). V shed 6 bases and J 4 bases; nucleotides not matched to a gene: 3. The CDR3 region has the DNA TGTGCCAGTAGCGGGAGGCCTTACGAGCAGTACTTC. Translating it yields CASSGRPYEQYF.

This clone was recorded a few times. This sequence joins TRBV4-1 and TRBJ1-2; 9 bases are a match to TRBD1. After removal of 0 bases from V and 0 bases from J, the junction contained 5 bases not matched to a gene. The CDR3 consists of 17 residues. The germline V gene encodes CDR1 MGHRA and CDR2 YSYEKL. In nucleotides, the CDR3 is TGCGCCAGCAGCCAAGATGTTCGGACAGGGGCTAACTATGGCTACACCTTC. Its translation: CASSQDVRTGANYGYTF.

This clone was counted at least ten times. V usage is TRBV25-1 and J usage is TRBJ1-4; D gene uncertain. Germline CDR1 and CDR2: MGHDK and SYGVNS. The ends were cut back, 2 bases at V and 7 bases at J, with 11 bases in the middle. This CDR3 is 14 amino acids long. The CDR3 here is CASSETTEGEKLFF. CDR3 bases: TGTGCCAGCAGTGAAACGACGGAGGGTGAAAAACTGTTTTTT. Filled out from reference TRBV25-1 and TRBJ1-4, the complete variable domain reads EADIYQTPRYLVIGTGKKITLECSQTMGHDKMYWYQQDPGMELHLIHYSYGVNSTEKGDLSSESTVSRIRTEHFPLTLESARPSHTSQYLCASSETTEGEKLFFGSGTQLSVL.

This chain links TRBV29-1 with TRBJ2-5; the D gene is possibly TRBD2 (5 bases). The V gene lost 3 bases and the J gene lost 5 bases, with 10 bases spanning the gap. Per the germline V gene, CDR1 is SQVTM and CDR2 is ANQGSEA. This CDR3 has 12 amino acids. As DNA, the CDR3 is TGCAGCGTTGATGGTAGCGAGGAGACCCAGTACTTC. Encoded protein: CSVDGSEETQYF.

The chain couples TRBV27 to TRBJ1-2; D unclear. V was cut by 3 bases and J by 3 bases, with 8 bases left in between. CDR1 is MNHEY, CDR2 SMNVEV, per germline (reference sequence). This CDR3 comprises 13 residues. The CDR3 sequence: CASSLGGYYGYTF. The CDR3, as DNA: TGTGCCAGCAGTTTGGGCGGCTACTATGGCTACACCTTC.

The chain links TRBV11-3 to TRBJ2-2; maybe TRBD2 (6 bases). The CDR3 runs 14 residues. The germline gives CDR1 SGHNT, CDR2 YENEEA. Trimming took off 2 bases at V and 6 bases at J, with 10 bases between the two ends. CDR3 protein: CASSLRERAGELFF. CDR3 in DNA: TGTGCCAGCAGCTTACGGGAGCGCGCCGGGGAGCTGTTTTTT.

This chain uses TRBV27 with TRBJ2-5, with D uncertain. This CDR3 comprises 12 residues. Trimming cost V 7 bases and J 1 base, with 7 bases left between them. Germline CDR1 MNHEY, CDR2 SMNVEV (reference sequence). CDR3 loop: CASTSAQETQYF. CDR3 bases: TGTGCCAGCACGTCCGCCCAAGAGACCCAGTACTTC.

The chain uses TRBV28 and TRBJ2-3; no reliable D call. CDR1 is MDHEN and CDR2 is SYDVKM in the germline V gene. This CDR3 is built from 14 residues. V lost 2 bases, J lost 5 bases, and 11 bases lay in between. The CDR3 DNA follows: TGTGCCAGCAGTTTAGGCCTGCGAGTAGATACGCAGTATTTT. This gives the protein CASSLGLRVDTQYF.

The chain employs TRBV7-6 and TRBJ2-2; TRBD2 matches 13 bases. The CDR3 extends over 18 amino acids. The V segment lost 1 base and the J segment 0 bases; nucleotides outside the gene matches: 2. Germline values: CDR1 SGHVS, CDR2 FNYEAQ. DNA of the CDR3: TGTGCCAGCAGCTTAGTACTAGCGGGAGGGCCGAACACCGGGGAGCTGTTTTTT. The encoded protein is CASSLVLAGGPNTGELFF. The full variable domain, rest sourced from reference TRBV7-6 and TRBJ2-2, is GAGVSQSPRYKVTKRGQDVALRCDPISGHVSLYWYRQALGQGPEFLTYFNYEAQQDKSGLPNDRFSAERPEGSISTLTIQRTEQRDSAMYRCASSLVLAGGPNTGELFFGEGSRLTVL.

This clone has just a few counts. V and J are TRBV14 and TRBJ2-5; 8 nucleotides match TRBD2. CDR3 length: 16 amino acids. Germline assignment: CDR1 SGHDN and CDR2 FVKESK. Trimming cost V 4 bases and J 5 bases; bases outside gene matches: 12. CDR3 DNA sequence: TGTGCCAGCAGCCCCCAGCGGTTTAGCGGGATGGAGACCCAGTACTTC. Translating it yields CASSPQRFSGMETQYF.

This chain uses TRBV27 with TRBJ2-5; D possibly uses TRBD1 or TRBD2 (5 bases each). The CDR3 is 9 amino acids. V lost 8 bases and J lost 7, with 5 bases in between. Germline CDR1 reads MNHEY; CDR2 reads SMNVEV (reference sequence). In DNA form, the CDR3 reads TGTGCCAGCGGGGGGACCCAGTACTTC. It translates to CASGGTQYF.

The V gene is TRBV29-1, the J gene TRBJ2-2, with D perhaps TRBD1 (6 bases). Trimming took 4 bases from V and 2 from J, leaving 17 bases between them. Per the germline V gene, CDR1 is SQVTM and CDR2 is ANQGSEA. This CDR3 region has 16 residues. The CDR3 nucleotides read TGCAGCGTTGCGGGAAGGACAGAGACTAACACCGGGGAGCTGTTTTTT. Its protein is CSVAGRTETNTGELFF.

In this sample, this clone turned up a few times. J is TRBJ1-1 and V is TRBV16, with 7 bases lining up with TRBD1. The CDR3 runs to 14 residues. The V gene's germline CDR1 is KGHSY and CDR2 FQNENV. Trimming removed 5 bases from V and 0 bases from J; junction bases left unmatched: 3. CDR3 protein: CASSYGQVNTEAFF. The CDR3, as DNA: TGTGCCAGCAGCTATGGACAGGTGAACACTGAAGCTTTCTTT.

The genes are TRBV29-1 and TRBJ1-1, with TRBD1 matching over 7 bases. The CDR3 length is 13 residues. Per germline, CDR1 SQVTM and CDR2 ANQGSEA. The ends lost 7 bases at V and 5 bases at J; junction bases unmatched: 10. The CDR3 sequence: CSAERQGGTEAFF. CDR3 in DNA: TGCAGCGCCGAGAGACAGGGAGGGACTGAAGCTTTCTTT.